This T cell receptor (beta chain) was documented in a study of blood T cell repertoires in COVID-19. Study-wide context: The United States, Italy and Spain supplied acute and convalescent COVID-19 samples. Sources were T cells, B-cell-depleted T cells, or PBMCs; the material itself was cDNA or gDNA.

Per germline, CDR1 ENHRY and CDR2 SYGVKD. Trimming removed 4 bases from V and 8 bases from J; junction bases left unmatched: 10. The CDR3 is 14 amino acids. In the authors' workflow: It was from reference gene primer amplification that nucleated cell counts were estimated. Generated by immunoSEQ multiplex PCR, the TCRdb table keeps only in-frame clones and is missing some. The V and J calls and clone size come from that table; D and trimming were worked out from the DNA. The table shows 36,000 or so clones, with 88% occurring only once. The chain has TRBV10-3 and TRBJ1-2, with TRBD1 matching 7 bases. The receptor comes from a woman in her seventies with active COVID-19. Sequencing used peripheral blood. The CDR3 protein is CAISVGQEEKGYTF. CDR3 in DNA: TGTGCCATCAGTGTAGGACAGGAGGAAAAGGGCTACACCTTC.